Listed below are T cell receptor beta chains from one sample, sequenced in a study of identifying expanded T cells in peripheral blood. Data came from immunoSEQ multiplex PCR; TCRdb stores just in-frame clones and leaves some out. This table has 90,000 to 100,000 clones, roughly 90% appearing once. The sample consisted of blood. The receptors were gathered from a person between 18 and 75 years old in good health. CDR3s include the opening cysteine and the closing phenylalanine or tryptophan. D genes are given only for firm matches. Clone sizes are given selectively: once, few, many, or a class where the clone is expanded.

J	V	size	D	CDR3
TRBJ2-3	TRBV2	.	TRBD2	CASSATSGRSTDTQYF
TRBJ1-5	TRBV15	.	TRBD1	CATSGLTGIMGGSNQPQHF
TRBJ2-7	TRBV6-1	.	.	CASRSLYLGANEQYF
TRBJ2-3	TRBV19	.	TRBD1	CASQTGADTQYF
TRBJ1-5	TRBV6-5	.	.	CASSYSPLGQPQHF
TRBJ2-1	TRBV7-2	.	.	CASSLRTYNEQFF
TRBJ1-3	TRBV5-1	.	.	CASSDPQGGNTIYF
TRBJ1-1	TRBV7-6	.	TRBD1	CASSVTGQGWSEAFF
TRBJ1-2	TRBV5-4	once	TRBD1	CASSLEPGQGNYGYTF
TRBJ2-1	TRBV5-6	.	TRBD1	CASSWDREQFF
TRBJ2-7	TRBV5-1	.	.	CASSPVWYEQYF
TRBJ2-2	TRBV10-3	.	.	CAISAGRVSTGELFF
TRBJ1-2	TRBV25-1	once	TRBD1	CASSELRGQFAGYTF
TRBJ1-1	TRBV30	.	.	CAWARTNTEAFF
TRBJ2-1	TRBV18	.	.	CASSRGTQYNEQFF
TRBJ1-1	TRBV29-1	.	.	CSVEGESKGTEAFF
TRBJ1-1	TRBV6-6	.	.	CASSYSITEAFF
TRBJ2-5	TRBV5-1	.	TRBD2	CASSSSGRAKETQYF
TRBJ2-7	TRBV13	.	TRBD2	CASSLVAGGTLTSEQYF
TRBJ1-1	TRBV2	.	.	CASSPEKASRSNTEAFF
TRBJ1-5	TRBV7-9	.	TRBD1	CASSPPGGQGNQPQHF
TRBJ1-1	TRBV7-2	.	.	CASSGTEAFF
TRBJ2-2	TRBV7-8	.	.	CASSLDHLISGHTGELFF
TRBJ2-1	TRBV7-3	.	.	CASSLTFRGSSYNEQFF
TRBJ1-1	TRBV12-5	once	TRBD1	CASGFRGQAPREYTEAFF
TRBJ1-2	TRBV15	once	.	CATSRTRTDYGYTF
TRBJ2-2	TRBV7-9	.	.	CASSLDRDGELFF
TRBJ2-3	TRBV11-3	.	.	CASSLEGRPTDTQYF
TRBJ1-1	TRBV7-3	.	.	CASSLGTNTEAFF
TRBJ1-2	TRBV4-3	.	.	CASSQAGGDGYTF
TRBJ1-1	TRBV10-1	.	TRBD1	CASSSQGETEAFF
TRBJ1-4	TRBV18	once	.	CASSPGGGATNEKLFF
TRBJ2-1	TRBV6-6	.	.	CASSYRLEQFF
TRBJ1-1	TRBV19	.	TRBD1	CASRPSGTGYAEAFF
TRBJ2-1	TRBV5-1	.	.	CASSTDGQNYNEQFF
TRBJ1-3	TRBV29-1	once	.	CSVEDLIGNTIYF
TRBJ1-2	TRBV7-9	.	TRBD1	CASSPTGDGYTF
TRBJ1-5	TRBV7-9	.	TRBD1	CASSPGQGTQPQHF
TRBJ2-5	TRBV4-1	.	TRBD2	CASSQLGLAVTQETQYF
TRBJ1-2	TRBV15	.	.	CATGTPEPYGYTF
TRBJ1-2	TRBV7-3	.	TRBD1	CASVGGTENNYGYTF
TRBJ1-5	TRBV19	few	TRBD1	CASSPTGSDQPQHF
TRBJ2-3	TRBV9	.	TRBD1	CASSVEGTAVGDTQYF
TRBJ2-4	TRBV27	.	TRBD2	CASSLGLATAKNIQYF
TRBJ2-7	TRBV5-6	once	TRBD1	CASRPTGQGSYEQYF
TRBJ2-5	TRBV7-7	once	TRBD2	CASSFGRGGHEETQYF
TRBJ2-1	TRBV19	few	.	CASTPAGSGNEQFF
TRBJ2-7	TRBV11-2	.	TRBD2	CASSSPGTSGYEQYF
TRBJ2-7	TRBV5-5	.	TRBD1	CASSSPGQGRMGSYEQYF
TRBJ2-7	TRBV5-6	.	.	CASSLGGPWAANEQYF
TRBJ1-2	TRBV2	.	.	CASRADSAARTSNGYTF
TRBJ1-2	TRBV9	.	.	CASSLRGGGNYGYTF
TRBJ1-5	TRBV2	.	.	CASRAGLGNQPQHF
TRBJ2-7	TRBV9	.	.	CASSPDISVAYEQYF
TRBJ1-1	TRBV2	.	.	CASSGFGPENTEAFF